One and the same sample provided the 16 T cell receptor beta chains below, sequenced in a study of cytomegalovirus exposure and HLA in healthy donors. Here immunoSEQ multiplex PCR was the method, and the copy in TCRdb shows in-frame clones only, minus some. The table records 180,000 or so clones, more than 65% of them present only once. The sequencing sample was made of PBMCs. The source is a woman aged 25 to 45 in good health and CMV-seropositive.

This clone was counted a single time. The CDR3: CASSLRGQGEETQYF. The CDR3 nucleotides read TGTGCCAGCAGTTTAAGAGGACAGGGCGAAGAGACCCAGTACTTC. This chain connects TRBV28 to TRBJ2-5, with TRBD1 identical over 8 bases. CDR1 is MDHEN, CDR2 SYDVKM, per germline. V gave up 2 bases and J gave up 3 bases; unmatched junction bases: 5. This CDR3 spans 15 amino acids.

The V call is TRBV6-5, the J call TRBJ2-3; 8 bases are shared with TRBD1. There are 15 residues in the CDR3. J lost 2 bases, V lost 5 bases, and 6 bases had no gene match. The V gene's germline CDR1 is MNHEY and CDR2 SVGAGI. In nucleotides, the CDR3 is TGTGCCAGCAGTCCCAGGGGGCCCCCCACAGATACGCAGTATTTT. It specifies CASSPRGPPTDTQYF.

V is TRBV28 and J is TRBJ2-3; 13 bases line up with TRBD2. The CDR3 totals 15 residues. Germline V CDR1 and CDR2: MDHEN, SYDVKM. V lost 8 bases to trimming and J lost 6 bases; unmatched junction nucleotides: 8. As DNA, the CDR3 is TGTGCCAGCTGGACTAGCGGGGGCCCACGGGATACGCAGTATTTT. It yields the protein CASWTSGGPRDTQYF.

The chain is built from TRBV4-1 and TRBJ2-7, with TRBD2 matching over 8 bases. The V gene's germline CDR1 is MGHRA and CDR2 YSYEKL. After removal of 6 bases from V and 3 bases from J, the junction contained 7 bases not matched to a gene. The CDR3 covers 14 residues. The CDR3: CASSLGRGLYEQYF. The CDR3 DNA sequence: TGCGCCAGCAGTCTCGGGAGGGGTCTCTACGAGCAGTACTTC.

A word on this clone: One junction end disagrees with the germline gene, perhaps due to a read error. Distinct nucleotide sequences in the sample also encode this CDR3. This sequence joins TRBV7-7 and TRBJ2-1; 9 nucleotides agree with TRBD1. There are 15 residues in the CDR3. CDR1 SSHAT and CDR2 FNYEAQ come from the germline V gene (reference sequence). The CDR3 DNA follows: TGTGCTAGCAGCTCCGGGACAGGGAGATACAATGAGCAGTTCTTC. This gives the protein CASSSGTGRYNEQFF. The variable domain in full, completed from reference TRBV7-7 and TRBJ2-1, reads GAGVSQSPRYKVTKRGQDVTLRCDPISSHATLYWYQQALGQGPEFLTYFNYEAQPDKSGLPSDRFSAERPEGSISTLTIQRTEQRDSAMYRCASSSGTGRYNEQFFGPGTRLTVL.

This chain connects TRBV6-1 to TRBJ2-7; 8 nucleotides align to TRBD1. The ends lost 4 bases at V and 4 bases at J; junction bases unmatched: 12. Germline V gene lookup returns CDR1 MNHNS and CDR2 SASEGT. The CDR3 totals 16 residues. CDR3 residues: CASSVSRQGRSYEQYF. In DNA, the CDR3 is TGTGCCAGCAGTGTAAGCCGACAGGGGAGATCGTACGAGCAGTACTTC.

The chain combines TRBV7-9 with TRBJ2-3; 10 nucleotides match TRBD2. Germline V lookup: CDR1 SEHNR, CDR2 FQNEAQ (reference sequence). The CDR3 is 16 residues long. V shed 5 bases, J shed 5 bases, and the junction held 10 bases outside the gene matches. The CDR3 loop is CASSGSAGGLEDTQYF. The CDR3, as DNA: TGTGCCAGCAGCGGATCAGCGGGAGGGCTGGAAGATACGCAGTATTTT.

The chain carries TRBV9 and TRBJ1-3; the D gene is possibly TRBD1 (5 bases). The V and J ends lost 5 bases and 4 bases respectively, with 10 bases between them. The CDR3 runs 13 residues. Germline assignment: CDR1 SGDLS and CDR2 YYNGEE. The CDR3 sequence: CASSLDSGNTIYF. In nucleotides, the CDR3 is TGTGCCAGCAGTCTCGACAGCGGAAACACCATATATTTT. The full variable domain, with the rest looked up from reference TRBV9 and TRBJ1-3, is DSGVTQTPKHLITATGQRVTLRCSPRSGDLSVYWYQQSLDQGLQFLIQYYNGEERAKGNILERFSAQQFPDLHSELNLSSLELGDSALYFCASSLDSGNTIYFGEGSWLTVV.

This clone has just a few counts. The gene calls are TRBV28 and TRBJ2-7, with D hard to call. With 5 bases removed from V and 3 bases from J, the gap between germline ends came to 8 bases. From germline, CDR1 is MDHEN and CDR2 SYDVKM. The CDR3 has 12 amino acids. Here the CDR3 reads CASSLGVYEQYF. The CDR3 region has the DNA TGTGCCAGCAGTCTTGGAGTCTACGAGCAGTACTTC.

The chain's CDR3 is CASSEGWEGLPQHF. In nucleotides, the CDR3 is TGTGCCAGCAGTGAAGGATGGGAGGGTCTGCCCCAGCATTTT. The genes are TRBV2 and TRBJ1-5; D gene unclear. Between the trimmed V and J ends, which lost 1 base and 9 bases, there was a span of 13 bases. Germline lookup yields CDR1 SNHLY and CDR2 FYNNEI. This CDR3 comprises 14 residues.

V gene TRBV29-1 combines with J gene TRBJ1-4; no clear D gene. From germline, CDR1 is SQVTM and CDR2 ANQGSEA. This CDR3 contains 12 residues. Trimming removed 6 bases from V and 0 bases from J, with 5 bases in between. The CDR3: CSVTATNEKLFF. CDR3 DNA: TGCAGCGTAACAGCAACTAATGAAAAACTGTTTTTT.

This clone has more than one count but fewer than ten. The chain couples TRBV2 to TRBJ1-1; no reliable D call. V lost 7 bases, J lost 4 bases, and 13 bases lay in between. Germline loops: CDR1 SNHLY, CDR2 FYNNEI. This CDR3 is 13 amino acids long. The CDR3 coding sequence is TGTGCCAGCAATCGGGAATTCGGCACTGAAGCTTTCTTT. This gives the protein CASNREFGTEAFF.

This clone has a handful of counts. The CDR3 region has the DNA TGTGCCAGCAGCAGATTAGCGGGAGGGCACACCGGGGAGCTGTTTTTT. Translation gives CASSRLAGGHTGELFF. The V gene is TRBV5-6, the J gene TRBJ2-2; 11 positions match TRBD2. The CDR3 runs to 16 residues. CDR1 is SGHDT, CDR2 YYEEEE, per germline. Trimming removed 4 bases from V and 3 bases from J; junction bases left unmatched: 5.

CDR3 sequence (DNA): TGCGCCAGCAGCCCCGCGGGACAGGGGGGGGTTGAGCAGTTCTTC. Its protein is CASSPAGQGGVEQFF. The chain links TRBV4-1 to TRBJ2-1; 11 bases agree with TRBD1. Germline trimming cut 4 bases from V and 9 bases from J; bases unmatched to any gene: 8. This CDR3 is built from 15 residues. Germline V gene sequence: CDR1 MGHRA, CDR2 YSYEKL.

This chain joins TRBV15 and TRBJ2-3, with D tentatively TRBD1 (7 bases). CDR1 is LNHNV, CDR2 YYDKDF, per germline (reference sequence). The CDR3 loop spans 15 amino acids. The ends were cut back, 8 bases at V and 2 bases at J, with 17 bases in the middle. The DNA for the CDR3 is TGTGCCACCGGGAGGAGGGGGCTGGCCACAGATACGCAGTATTTT. This gives the protein CATGRRGLATDTQYF.

This chain joins TRBV7-2 and TRBJ1-2, with D possibly TRBD1 on 6 matching bases. Germline V gene data show CDR1 as SGHTA and CDR2 as FQGNSA. Trimming shortened V by 0 bases and J by 6 bases, and 14 bases separated the two germline ends. The CDR3 has 15 amino acids. The DNA of the CDR3 is TGTGCCAGCAGCTTAGCCTGGGTCAGGGGAGATGGCTACACCTTC. Its protein product is CASSLAWVRGDGYTF.